This TCR beta chain emerged from a study of cytomegalovirus exposure and HLA in healthy donors. Study background: Most genotyped donors, 75% to 85% of roughly 400, had Caucasian-associated genetic ancestry.

PCR used 60 Vbeta primers and 13 Jbeta primers. Method: immunoSEQ multiplex PCR; TCRdb's copy keeps in-frame clones and lacks some. The profile covers about 160,000 clones, with 71% appearing a single time and around 2.8% taken by the ten largest. After removal of 2 bases from V and 4 bases from J, the junction contained 8 bases not matched to a gene. CDR1 and CDR2 from the germline V gene are MDHEN and SYDVKM. CDR3 length: 15 residues. V usage is TRBV28 and J usage is TRBJ2-7; 7 bases match TRBD2. What was sequenced was PBMCs. This TCR was sampled from a woman in her twenties or thirties in good health and CMV-seronegative. In DNA, the CDR3 is TGTGCCAGCAGTTTAGGGGGGGACGGGAGTTACGAGCAGTACTTC. Translated, it gives CASSLGGDGSYEQYF.